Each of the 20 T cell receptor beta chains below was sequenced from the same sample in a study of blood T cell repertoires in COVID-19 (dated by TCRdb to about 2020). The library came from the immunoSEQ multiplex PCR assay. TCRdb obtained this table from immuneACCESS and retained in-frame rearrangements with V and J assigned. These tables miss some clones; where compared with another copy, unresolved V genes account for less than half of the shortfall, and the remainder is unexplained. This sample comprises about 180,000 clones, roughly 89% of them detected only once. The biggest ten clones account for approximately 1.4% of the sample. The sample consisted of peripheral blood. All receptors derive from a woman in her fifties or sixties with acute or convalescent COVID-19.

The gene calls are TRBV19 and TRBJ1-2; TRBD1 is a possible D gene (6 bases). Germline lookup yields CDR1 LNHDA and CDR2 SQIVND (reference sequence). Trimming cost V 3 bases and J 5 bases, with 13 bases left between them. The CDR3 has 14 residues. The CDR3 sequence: CASSIGWDTYGYTF. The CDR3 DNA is TGTGCCAGTAGTATTGGATGGGACACTTATGGCTACACCTTC.

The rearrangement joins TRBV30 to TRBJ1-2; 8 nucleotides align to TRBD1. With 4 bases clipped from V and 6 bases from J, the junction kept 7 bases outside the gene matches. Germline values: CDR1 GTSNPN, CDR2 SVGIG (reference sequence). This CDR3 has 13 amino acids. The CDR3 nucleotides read TGTGCCTGGAAACGGACAGGGAGTAATGGCTACACCTTC. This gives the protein CAWKRTGSNGYTF.

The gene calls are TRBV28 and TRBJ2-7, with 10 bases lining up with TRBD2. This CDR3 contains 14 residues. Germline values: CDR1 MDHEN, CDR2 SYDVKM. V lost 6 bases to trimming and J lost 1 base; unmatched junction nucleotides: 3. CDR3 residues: CASRLGLASYEQYF. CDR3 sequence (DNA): TGTGCCAGCAGGCTGGGACTAGCGTCCTACGAGCAGTACTTC. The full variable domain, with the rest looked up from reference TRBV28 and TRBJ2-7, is DVKVTQSSRYLVKRTGEKVFLECVQDMDHENMFWYRQDPGLGLRLIYFSYDVKMKEKGDIPEGYSVSREKKERFSLILESASTNQTSMYLCASRLGLASYEQYFGPGTRLTVT.

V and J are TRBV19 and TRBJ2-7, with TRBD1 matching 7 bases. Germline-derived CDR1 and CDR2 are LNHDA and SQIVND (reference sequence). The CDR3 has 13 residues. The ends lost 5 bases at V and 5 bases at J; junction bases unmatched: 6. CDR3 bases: TGTGCCAGTAGTCTATACAGGGGTAACGAGCAGTACTTC. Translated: CASSLYRGNEQYF.

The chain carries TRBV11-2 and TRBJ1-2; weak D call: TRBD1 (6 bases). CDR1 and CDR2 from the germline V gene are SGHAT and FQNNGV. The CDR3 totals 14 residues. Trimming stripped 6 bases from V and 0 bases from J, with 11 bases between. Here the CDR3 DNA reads TGTGCCAGCAGTTTACAGGGTCCTAACTATGGCTACACCTTC. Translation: CASSLQGPNYGYTF.

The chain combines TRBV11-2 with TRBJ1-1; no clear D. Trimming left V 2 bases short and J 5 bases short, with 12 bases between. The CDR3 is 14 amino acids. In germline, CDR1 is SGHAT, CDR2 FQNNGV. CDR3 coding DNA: TGTGCCAGCAGCTTACGTGAGGCGCGGACTGAAGCTTTCTTT. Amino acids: CASSLREARTEAFF.

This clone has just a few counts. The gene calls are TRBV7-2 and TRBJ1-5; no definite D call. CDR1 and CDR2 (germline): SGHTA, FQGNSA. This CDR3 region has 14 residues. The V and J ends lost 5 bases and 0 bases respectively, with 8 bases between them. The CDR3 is CASSQVYSNQPQHF. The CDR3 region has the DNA TGTGCCAGCAGCCAGGTTTATAGCAATCAGCCCCAGCATTTT.

This chain's CDR3 is CASSLGTGSSNQPQHF. CDR3 in DNA: TGTGCCAGCAGCTTAGGGACAGGGAGTAGCAATCAGCCCCAGCATTTT. V gene TRBV7-8 combines with J gene TRBJ1-5; 8 nucleotides agree with TRBD1. Germline V CDR1 and CDR2: SGHVS, FQNEAQ. Trimming took 1 base from V and 0 from J; bases not matched to a gene: 2. This CDR3 is 16 amino acids long.

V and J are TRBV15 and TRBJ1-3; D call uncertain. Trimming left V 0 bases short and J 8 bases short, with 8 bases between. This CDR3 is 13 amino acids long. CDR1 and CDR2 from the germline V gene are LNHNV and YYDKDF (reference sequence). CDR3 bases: TGTGCCACCAGCAGAGATCCCCTCGACACCATATATTTT. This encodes CATSRDPLDTIYF.

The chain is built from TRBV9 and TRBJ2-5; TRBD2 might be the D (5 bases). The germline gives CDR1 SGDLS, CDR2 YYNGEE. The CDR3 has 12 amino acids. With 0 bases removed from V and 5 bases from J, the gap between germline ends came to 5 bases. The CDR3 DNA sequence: TGTGCCAGCAGCGTAGCGGGGGAGACCCAGTACTTC. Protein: CASSVAGETQYF. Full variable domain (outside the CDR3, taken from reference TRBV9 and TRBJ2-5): DSGVTQTPKHLITATGQRVTLRCSPRSGDLSVYWYQQSLDQGLQFLIQYYNGEERAKGNILERFSAQQFPDLHSELNLSSLELGDSALYFCASSVAGETQYFGPGTRLLVL.

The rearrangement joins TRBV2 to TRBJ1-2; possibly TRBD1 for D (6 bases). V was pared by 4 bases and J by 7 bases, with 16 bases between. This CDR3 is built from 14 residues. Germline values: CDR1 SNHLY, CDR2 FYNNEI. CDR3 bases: TGTGCCAGCAGTGTGGTGGTGAGGGGGACTGGCTACACCTTC. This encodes CASSVVVRGTGYTF.

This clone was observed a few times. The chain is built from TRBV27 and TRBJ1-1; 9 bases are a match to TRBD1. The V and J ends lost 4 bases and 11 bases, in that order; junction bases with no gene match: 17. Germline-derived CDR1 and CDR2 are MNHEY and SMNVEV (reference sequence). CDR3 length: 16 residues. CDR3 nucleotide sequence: TGTGCCAGCAGTTCGGGACAGGGTGGGGCTAGGGGGTTTGCTTTCTTT. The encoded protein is CASSSGQGGARGFAFF.

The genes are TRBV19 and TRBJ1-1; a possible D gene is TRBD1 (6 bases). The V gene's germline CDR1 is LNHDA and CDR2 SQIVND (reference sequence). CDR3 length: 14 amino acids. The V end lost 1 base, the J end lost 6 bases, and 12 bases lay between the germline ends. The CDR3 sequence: CASSIVGQPPEAFF. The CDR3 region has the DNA TGTGCCAGTAGTATAGTCGGACAGCCGCCTGAAGCTTTCTTT.

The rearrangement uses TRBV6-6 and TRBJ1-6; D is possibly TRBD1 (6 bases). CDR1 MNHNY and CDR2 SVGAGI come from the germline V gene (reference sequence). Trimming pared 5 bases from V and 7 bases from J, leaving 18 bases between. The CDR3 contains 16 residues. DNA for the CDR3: TGTGCCAGCAGTACATACGGGGGGCTCGACAATTCACCCCTCCACTTT. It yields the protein CASSTYGGLDNSPLHF.

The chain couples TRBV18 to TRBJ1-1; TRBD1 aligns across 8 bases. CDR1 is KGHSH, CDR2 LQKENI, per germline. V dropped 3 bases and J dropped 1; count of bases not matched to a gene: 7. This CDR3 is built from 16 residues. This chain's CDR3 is CASSPTGGLRNTEAFF. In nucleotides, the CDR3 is TGTGCCAGCTCACCCACAGGGGGGTTGAGGAACACTGAAGCTTTCTTT.

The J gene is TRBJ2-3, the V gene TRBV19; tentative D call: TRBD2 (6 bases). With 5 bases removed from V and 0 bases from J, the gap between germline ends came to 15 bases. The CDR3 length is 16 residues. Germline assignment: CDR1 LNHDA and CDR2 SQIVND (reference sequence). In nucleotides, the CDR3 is TGTGCCAGTAGTGGGCGGGGATCCTTTAGCACAGATACGCAGTATTTT. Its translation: CASSGRGSFSTDTQYF.

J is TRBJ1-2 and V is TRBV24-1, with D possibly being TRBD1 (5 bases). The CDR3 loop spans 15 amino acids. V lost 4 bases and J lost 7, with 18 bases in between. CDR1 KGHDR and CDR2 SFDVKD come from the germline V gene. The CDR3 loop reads CATSDTSRDPGGYTF. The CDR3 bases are TGTGCCACCAGTGACACCTCCAGGGATCCTGGTGGCTACACCTTC.

DNA for the CDR3: TGTGCCAGCAGCTCTTGGGAGCCGAGTGGGGGGAACTATGGCTACACCTTC. Amino acid sequence: CASSSWEPSGGNYGYTF. V usage is TRBV7-9 and J usage is TRBJ1-2, with D possibly being TRBD1 (5 bases). Trimming took off 4 bases at V and 2 bases at J, with 20 bases between the two ends. The CDR3 spans 17 residues. The germline V gene encodes CDR1 SEHNR and CDR2 FQNEAQ (reference sequence).

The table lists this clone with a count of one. CDR3 bases: TGTGCCAGCAGTCCCTATGCGGGGACTGAAGCTTTCTTT. This translates into CASSPYAGTEAFF. V gene TRBV27 combines with J gene TRBJ1-1; D not certain. V was cut by 5 bases and J by 5 bases, with 12 bases left in between. The CDR3 loop spans 13 amino acids. The germline V gene encodes CDR1 MNHEY and CDR2 SMNVEV (reference sequence).

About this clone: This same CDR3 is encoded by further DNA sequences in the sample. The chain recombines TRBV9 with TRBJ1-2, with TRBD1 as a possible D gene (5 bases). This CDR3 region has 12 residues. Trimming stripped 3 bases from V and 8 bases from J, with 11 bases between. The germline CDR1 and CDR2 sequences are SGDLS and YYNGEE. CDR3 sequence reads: CASSAAGVGYTF. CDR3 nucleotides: TGTGCCAGCAGCGCCGCGGGGGTAGGCTACACCTTC.